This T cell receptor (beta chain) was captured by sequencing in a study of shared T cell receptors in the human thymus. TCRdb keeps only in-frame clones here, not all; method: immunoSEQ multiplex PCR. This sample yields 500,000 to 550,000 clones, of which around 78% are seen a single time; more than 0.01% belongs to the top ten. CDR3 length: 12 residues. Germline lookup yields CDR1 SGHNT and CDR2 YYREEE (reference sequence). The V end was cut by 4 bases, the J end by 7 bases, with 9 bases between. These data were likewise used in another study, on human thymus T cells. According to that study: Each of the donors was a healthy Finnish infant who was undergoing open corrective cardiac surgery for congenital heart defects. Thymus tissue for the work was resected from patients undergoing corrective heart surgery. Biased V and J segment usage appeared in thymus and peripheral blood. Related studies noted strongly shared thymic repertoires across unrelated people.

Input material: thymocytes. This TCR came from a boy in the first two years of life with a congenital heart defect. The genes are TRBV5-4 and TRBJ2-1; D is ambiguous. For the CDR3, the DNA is TGTGCCAGCAGCCTGAAACGGAATGAGCAGTTCTTC. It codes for CASSLKRNEQFF.